These 30 T cell receptor beta chains were sequenced from one sample in a study of blood T cell repertoires in COVID-19. Method: immunoSEQ multiplex PCR; TCRdb's copy keeps in-frame clones and lacks some. This sample has under 350,000 clones, with 85% to 90% found just once. The specimen sequenced was peripheral blood. The receptor set was obtained from a man between 65 and 85 years old with acute or convalescent COVID-19.

The chain carries TRBV18 and TRBJ1-5; TRBD1 is a possible D gene (5 bases). CDR1 and CDR2 (germline): KGHSH, LQKENI. The CDR3 runs 14 residues. V lost 2 bases and J 3 bases, leaving 8 bases between the germline ends. The CDR3 region is CASSPGADNQPQHF. CDR3 nucleotides: TGTGCCAGCTCACCAGGGGCAGACAATCAGCCCCAGCATTTT.

The chain couples TRBV19 to TRBJ1-2, with a tentative D call TRBD1 (6 bases). Trimming took 10 bases from V and 2 from J, leaving 11 bases between them. This CDR3 has 12 amino acids. Germline CDR1 reads LNHDA; CDR2 reads SQIVND (reference sequence). CDR3 residues: CATQDRNYGYTF. The CDR3 DNA sequence: TGTGCCACCCAAGACAGGAACTATGGCTACACCTTC.

This rearrangement joins TRBV13 to TRBJ2-4; the D gene is possibly TRBD2 (5 bases). Trimming removed 5 bases from V and 0 bases from J, with 8 bases in between. Germline V gene lookup returns CDR1 PRHDT and CDR2 FYEKMQ (reference sequence). The CDR3 has 14 residues. The CDR3 sequence: CASSPAGAKNIQYF. In nucleotides, the CDR3 is TGTGCCAGCAGCCCGGCGGGAGCCAAAAACATTCAGTACTTC.

This sequence joins TRBV4-3 and TRBJ1-6, with D possibly TRBD1 on 6 matching bases. This CDR3 region has 15 residues. Germline V gene sequence: CDR1 LGHNA, CDR2 YSLEER. With 1 base removed from V and 9 bases from J, the gap between germline ends came to 13 bases. CDR3 protein: CASSQGDNRGSPLHF. The CDR3 DNA reads TGCGCCAGCAGCCAAGGGGACAATAGAGGTTCACCCCTCCACTTT.

This clone was recorded only once. This sequence joins TRBV3-1 (or the pseudogene TRBV3-2) and TRBJ1-5, with D hard to call. The V end lost 0 bases, the J end lost 0 bases, and 21 bases lay between the germline ends. Per germline, CDR1 LGHDT and CDR2 YNNKEL (reference sequence). The CDR3 extends over 20 amino acids. The CDR3, as DNA: TGTGCCAGCAGCCAAGATGGGCGCAAAAGGCTCAATCATAGCAATCAGCCCCAGCATTTT. Translation gives CASSQDGRKRLNHSNQPQHF.

The rearrangement links TRBV11-2 to TRBJ2-1; the match to TRBD1 covers 9 bases. The length of the CDR3 is 17 residues. The ends lost 5 bases at V and 8 bases at J; junction bases unmatched: 16. The germline gives CDR1 SGHAT, CDR2 FQNNGV. DNA of the CDR3: TGTGCCAGCAGCCCGCAACAGGGGGCTAGCGTTTTGGATGAGCAGTTCTTC. Its protein product is CASSPQQGASVLDEQFF.

This clone was picked up one time. The CDR3 is CASRGVGYGYTF. For the CDR3, the DNA is TGTGCCAGCAGAGGGGTCGGCTATGGCTACACCTTC. The chain links TRBV2 to TRBJ1-2; weak D call: TRBD1 (5 bases). The germline V and J ends were trimmed by 6 bases and 4 bases, with 9 bases remaining between them. The CDR3 extends over 12 amino acids. Looked up from germline, CDR1 is SNHLY and CDR2 is FYNNEI.

This clone turned up a few times. V gene TRBV6-2 or TRBV6-3 combines with J gene TRBJ2-5; D possibly corresponds to TRBD2 (6 bases). In germline, CDR1 is MNHEY, CDR2 SVGEGT. Trimming took 2 bases from V and 3 from J, leaving 10 bases between them. This CDR3 has 14 amino acids. CDR3 sequence: CASSYGTEEETQYF. CDR3 bases: TGTGCCAGCAGTTACGGGACTGAGGAAGAGACCCAGTACTTC.

V usage is TRBV18 and J usage is TRBJ2-7; D ambiguous. The germline V gene encodes CDR1 KGHSH and CDR2 LQKENI. V lost 2 bases to trimming and J lost 1 base, with 9 bases between them. The CDR3 loop spans 14 amino acids. The CDR3 region has the DNA TGTGCCAGCTCACCATTCCAGAAGTCCTACGAGCAGTACTTC. Its translation: CASSPFQKSYEQYF.

The J gene is TRBJ1-6, the V gene TRBV7-2; 8 bases line up with TRBD1. This CDR3 has 14 amino acids. Per the germline V gene, CDR1 is SGHTA and CDR2 is FQGNSA. V was pared by 5 bases and J by 9 bases, with 6 bases of the junction left unmatched. The CDR3 sequence: CASSITGTGSPLHF. In nucleotides, the CDR3 is TGTGCCAGCAGCATAACCGGGACAGGTTCACCCCTCCACTTT. The variable domain in full, completed from reference TRBV7-2 and TRBJ1-6, reads GAGVSQSPSNKVTEKGKDVELRCDPISGHTALYWYRQSLGQGLEFLIYFQGNSAPDKSGLPSDRFSAERTGGSVSTLTIQRTQQEDSAVYLCASSITGTGSPLHFGNGTRLTVT.

The chain links TRBV4-2 to TRBJ1-5; no clear D. Germline V gene lookup returns CDR1 LGHNA and CDR2 YNFKEQ. Trimming cost V 0 bases and J 6 bases, with 6 bases left between them. The CDR3 is 13 amino acids. In DNA form, the CDR3 reads TGTGCCAGCAGCCAAGACGAGATTCAGCCCCAGCATTTT. It codes for CASSQDEIQPQHF.

The chain carries TRBV10-3 and TRBJ2-1, with 11 bases matching TRBD2. V shed 1 base, J shed 4 bases, and the junction held 6 bases outside the gene matches. The CDR3 runs to 17 residues. The germline V gene encodes CDR1 ENHRY and CDR2 SYGVKD. The CDR3 here is CAISELGGTSGYNEQFF. The CDR3 region has the DNA TGTGCCATCAGTGAGTTGGGGGGGACTAGCGGATACAATGAGCAGTTCTTC.

The chain carries TRBV6-2 or TRBV6-3 and TRBJ2-1; no reliable D call. V shed 2 bases and J shed 9 bases, with 17 bases lying between them. Germline CDR1 is MNHEY and CDR2 is SVGEGT. The CDR3 covers 15 residues. The chain's CDR3 is CASSYTSSFPPEQFF. The CDR3 bases are TGTGCCAGCAGTTACACGTCTAGTTTCCCCCCTGAGCAGTTCTTC.

The chain has TRBV6-2 or TRBV6-3 and TRBJ2-6, with 7 bases lining up with TRBD2. The V and J ends lost 6 bases and 0 bases, in that order; junction bases with no gene match: 2. CDR3 length: 15 residues. Per germline, CDR1 MNHEY and CDR2 SVGEGT. The CDR3 nucleotides are TGTGCCAGCAGCCGGGACTACTCTGGGGCCAACGTCCTGACTTTC. Protein: CASSRDYSGANVLTF.

The gene calls are TRBV19 and TRBJ2-2, with TRBD1 matching 10 bases. The CDR3 runs 15 residues. The germline V gene encodes CDR1 LNHDA and CDR2 SQIVND (reference sequence). The ends lost 7 bases at V and 5 bases at J; junction bases unmatched: 7. The CDR3 bases are TGTGCCAGTACCACCGGGACAGGGGTGACCGGGGAGCTGTTTTTT. It is translated as CASTTGTGVTGELFF. Supplemented by reference TRBV19 and TRBJ2-2, the full variable domain reads DGGITQSPKYLFRKEGQNVTLSCEQNLNHDAMYWYRQDPGQGLRLIYYSQIVNDFQKGDIAEGYSVSREKKESFPLTVTSAQKNPTAFYLCASTTGTGVTGELFFGEGSRLTVL.

V and J are TRBV15 and TRBJ2-5; possibly TRBD1 for D (6 bases). The V gene lost 0 bases and the J gene lost 5 bases, with 13 bases spanning the gap. Germline CDR1 and CDR2: LNHNV and YYDKDF (reference sequence). The CDR3 length is 15 residues. This CDR3 reads CATSRDSTGMETQYF. CDR3 in DNA: TGTGCCACCAGCAGAGATTCCACAGGGATGGAGACCCAGTACTTC.

The chain employs TRBV14 and TRBJ1-3, with 7 bases lining up with TRBD1. The CDR3 is made up of 16 amino acids. V lost 3 bases, J lost 3 bases, and 8 bases stayed unmatched. Germline V CDR1 and CDR2: SGHDN, FVKESK. The CDR3 DNA reads as TGTGCCAGCAGCCATACCGGGACAGCTTATGGAAACACCATATATTTT. It encodes CASSHTGTAYGNTIYF. The variable domain in full, completed from reference TRBV14 and TRBJ1-3, reads EAGVTQFPSHSVIEKGQTVTLRCDPISGHDNLYWYRRVMGKEIKFLLHFVKESKQDESGMPNNRFLAERTGGTYSTLKVQPAELEDSGVYFCASSHTGTAYGNTIYFGEGSWLTVV.

In its sample, this clone was seen once. V gene TRBV5-5 combines with J gene TRBJ1-6; the match to TRBD1 covers 7 bases. Germline V gene sequence: CDR1 SGHKS, CDR2 YYEKEE (reference sequence). The CDR3 consists of 16 residues. J was trimmed by 2 bases and V by 1 base; bases with no gene match: 3. CDR3: CASSLRGQPYNSPLHF. In DNA, the CDR3 is TGTGCCAGCAGCTTGCGGGGACAGCCCTATAATTCACCCCTCCACTTT.

This chain links TRBV20-1 with TRBJ2-1; 7 bases align to TRBD2. With V trimmed by 8 bases and J by 8 bases, 3 bases remained unmatched. This CDR3 is built from 10 residues. Germline CDR1 DFQATT, CDR2 SNEGSKA (reference sequence). The CDR3, as DNA: TGCAGTCCGGGGGGAGATGAGCAGTTCTTC. It is translated as CSPGGDEQFF.

This clone was observed a single time. V usage is TRBV3-1 (or the pseudogene TRBV3-2) and J usage is TRBJ1-6, with a possible D match to TRBD1 (6 bases). Trimming stripped 1 base from V and 8 bases from J, with 12 bases between. This CDR3 contains 15 residues. Germline V gene data show CDR1 as LGHDT and CDR2 as YNNKEL (reference sequence). Here the CDR3 DNA reads TGTGCCAGCAGCCAAGTTGGGAGGGGGGATTCACCCCTCCACTTT. Encoded protein: CASSQVGRGDSPLHF.

CDR3 sequence reads: CASSPNRGPTDTQYF. The CDR3, as DNA: TGTGCCAGCTCACCCAACAGGGGACCCACAGATACGCAGTATTTT. The V gene is TRBV18, the J gene TRBJ2-3; 7 bases line up with TRBD1. The germline gives CDR1 KGHSH, CDR2 LQKENI. The J segment lost 2 bases and the V segment lost 3 bases, leaving 5 bases of the junction unmatched. The CDR3 loop spans 15 amino acids.

The chain's CDR3 is CAARQVNAEAFF. DNA for the CDR3: TGTGCGGCCCGACAGGTAAACGCTGAAGCTTTCTTT. The chain links TRBV28 to TRBJ1-1; D might be TRBD1 (6 bases). The CDR3 consists of 12 residues. Germline V gene data show CDR1 as MDHEN and CDR2 as SYDVKM.

To note about this clone: Other DNA sequences in this specimen translate into the identical CDR3. The chain employs TRBV24-1 and TRBJ1-4; 9 nucleotides agree with TRBD1. The CDR3 runs 15 residues. V was pared by 3 bases and J by 7 bases, with 5 bases of the junction left unmatched. The V gene's germline CDR1 is KGHDR and CDR2 SFDVKD. For the CDR3, the DNA is TGTGCCACCAGTGATCCCAGACAGGGGGGTGAAAAACTGTTTTTT. This codes for CATSDPRQGGEKLFF.

The chain links TRBV29-1 to TRBJ2-1; 14 nucleotides line up with TRBD2. This CDR3 spans 15 amino acids. Losses at the gene ends were 8 bases for V and 8 bases for J; bases not matched to a gene: 11. Germline V gives CDR1 SQVTM, CDR2 ANQGSEA. The CDR3 loop is CSFQGLAGVRDEQFF. CDR3 DNA sequence: TGCAGCTTCCAGGGACTAGCGGGAGTGCGCGATGAGCAGTTCTTC.

The chain carries TRBV7-2 and TRBJ2-7; D perhaps matches TRBD1 (6 bases). Germline CDR1 and CDR2: SGHTA and FQGNSA. The CDR3 contains 13 residues. V was cut by 4 bases and J by 2 bases, with 9 bases left in between. The CDR3 spells CASSWDKPYEQYF. The CDR3 region has the DNA TGTGCCAGCAGCTGGGACAAGCCCTACGAGCAGTACTTC.

The chain couples TRBV6-5 to TRBJ1-1; TRBD1 is a possible D gene (5 bases). The V end was cut by 4 bases, the J end by 5 bases, with 14 bases between. CDR1 and CDR2 from the germline V gene are MNHEY and SVGAGI. The CDR3 spans 14 residues. The CDR3 is CASSSRPGVTEAFF. The CDR3 nucleotides read TGTGCCAGCAGTTCCAGGCCGGGGGTGACTGAAGCTTTCTTT.

V and J are TRBV10-1 and TRBJ1-1, with TRBD1 matching 7 bases. Germline V lookup: CDR1 WNHNN, CDR2 SYGVQD (reference sequence). This CDR3 has 14 residues. V lost 10 bases, J lost 5 bases, and 13 bases stayed unmatched. The CDR3 loop is CANRRDSVFTEAFF. The CDR3 bases are TGCGCCAACCGCCGGGACAGTGTTTTTACTGAAGCTTTCTTT.

The rearrangement links TRBV21-1 to TRBJ1-3. TRBV21-1 is deemed a pseudogene. The CDR3 totals 14 residues. This CDR3 reads CASSAGAPGNTIYF. CDR3 bases: TGTGCCAGCAGCGCGGGGGCGCCTGGAAACACCATATATTTT.

The V call is TRBV11-2, the J call TRBJ2-5; tentative D call: TRBD2 (6 bases). This CDR3 has 12 residues. CDR1 is SGHAT and CDR2 is FQNNGV in the germline V gene. V was trimmed by 4 bases and J by 6 bases, leaving 9 bases between them. The chain's CDR3 is CASSWEEQTQYF. The CDR3 DNA follows: TGTGCCAGCAGCTGGGAGGAACAGACCCAGTACTTC.

This chain links TRBV24-1 with TRBJ2-3; TRBD2 matches 11 bases. The CDR3 contains 16 residues. Trimming at V came to 1 base and at J to 6 bases, leaving 5 bases not matched to a gene. Germline V gene data show CDR1 as KGHDR and CDR2 as SFDVKD. The CDR3: CATSDFGTSGGDTQYF. CDR3 DNA sequence: TGTGCCACCAGTGATTTTGGGACTAGCGGTGGGGATACGCAGTATTTT.